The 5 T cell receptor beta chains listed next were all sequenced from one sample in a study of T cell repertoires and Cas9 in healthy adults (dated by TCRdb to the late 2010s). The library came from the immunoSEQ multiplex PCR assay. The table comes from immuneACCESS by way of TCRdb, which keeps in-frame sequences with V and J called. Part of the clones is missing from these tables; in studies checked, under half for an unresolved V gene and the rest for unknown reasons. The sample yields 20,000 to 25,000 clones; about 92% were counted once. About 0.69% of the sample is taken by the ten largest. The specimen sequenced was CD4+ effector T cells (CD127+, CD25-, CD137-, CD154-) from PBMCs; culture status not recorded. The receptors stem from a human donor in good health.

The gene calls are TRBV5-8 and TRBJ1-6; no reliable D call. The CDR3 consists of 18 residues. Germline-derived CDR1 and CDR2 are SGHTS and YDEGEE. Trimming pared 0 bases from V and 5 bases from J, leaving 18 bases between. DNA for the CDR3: TGTGCCAGCAGCTTGGCTCACTCTACCTTTGATAATAATTCACCCCTCCACTTT. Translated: CASSLAHSTFDNNSPLHF.

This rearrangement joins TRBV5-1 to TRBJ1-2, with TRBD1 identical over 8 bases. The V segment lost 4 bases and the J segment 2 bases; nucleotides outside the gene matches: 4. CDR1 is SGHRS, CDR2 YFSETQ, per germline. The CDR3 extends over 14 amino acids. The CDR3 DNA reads TGCGCCAGCAGCCCGAGGACAGGGAACTATGGCTACACCTTC. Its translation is CASSPRTGNYGYTF.

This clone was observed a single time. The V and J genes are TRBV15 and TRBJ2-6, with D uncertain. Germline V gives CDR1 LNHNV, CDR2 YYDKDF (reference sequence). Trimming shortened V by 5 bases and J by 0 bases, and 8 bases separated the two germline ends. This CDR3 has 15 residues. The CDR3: CATSERSSGANVLTF. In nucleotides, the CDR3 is TGTGCCACCAGCGAAAGGAGCTCTGGGGCCAACGTCCTGACTTTC.

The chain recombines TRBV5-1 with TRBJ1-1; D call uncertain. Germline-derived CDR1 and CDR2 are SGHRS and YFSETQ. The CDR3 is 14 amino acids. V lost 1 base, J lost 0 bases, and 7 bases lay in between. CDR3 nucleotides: TGCGCCAGCAGCTTGAGATCCATGAACACTGAAGCTTTCTTT. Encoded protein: CASSLRSMNTEAFF.

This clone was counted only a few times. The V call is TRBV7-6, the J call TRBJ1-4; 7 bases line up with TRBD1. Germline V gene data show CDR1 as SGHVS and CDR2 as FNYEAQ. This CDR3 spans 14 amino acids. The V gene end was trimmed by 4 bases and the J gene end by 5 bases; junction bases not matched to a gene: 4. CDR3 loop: CASSSGQLNEKLFF. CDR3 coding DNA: TGTGCCAGCAGCTCGGGACAGCTAAATGAAAAACTGTTTTTT.